This T cell receptor (beta chain) was documented in a study of radiotherapy plus CTLA-4 blockade in lung cancer. Using immunoSEQ multiplex PCR, the repertoire was profiled, and TCRdb retains in-frame clones only, with some absent. This sample has approximately 50,000 clones, with about 80% found just once. With V trimmed by 9 bases and J by 7 bases, 1 base remained unmatched. This CDR3 has 12 residues. Germline CDR1 MDHEN, CDR2 SYDVKM. The V and J genes are TRBV28 and TRBJ1-6; 9 positions agree with TRBD1. Sequences were derived from peripheral blood, sampled from a patient treated with radiotherapy plus ipilimumab. This TCR derives from a human donor with non-small cell lung cancer whose response to radiotherapy plus ipilimumab could not be evaluated. CDR3 amino acids: CASGQGNSPLHF. The DNA for the CDR3 is TGTGCCAGTGGACAGGGGAATTCACCCCTCCACTTT.